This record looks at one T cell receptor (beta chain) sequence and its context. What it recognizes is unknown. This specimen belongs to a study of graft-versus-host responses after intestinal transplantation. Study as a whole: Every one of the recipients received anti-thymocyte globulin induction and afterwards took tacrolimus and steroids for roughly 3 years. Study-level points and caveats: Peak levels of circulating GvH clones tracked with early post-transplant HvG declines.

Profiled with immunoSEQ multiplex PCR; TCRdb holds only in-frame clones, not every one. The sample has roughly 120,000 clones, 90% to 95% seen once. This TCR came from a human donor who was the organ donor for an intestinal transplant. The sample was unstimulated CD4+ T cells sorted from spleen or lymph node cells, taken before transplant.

CDR3 in amino acids: CASSPGTLINTQYF. In nucleotides, the CDR3 is TGTGCCAGCAGCCCAGGGACACTAATAAATACGCAGTATTTT. The gene calls are TRBV11-2 and TRBJ2-3; maybe TRBD1 (6 bases). CDR3 size: 14 residues. Between the trimmed V and J ends, which lost 5 bases and 7 bases, there was a span of 16 bases. The germline gives CDR1 SGHAT, CDR2 FQNNGV.